Shown below are 10 T cell receptor beta chains from a single sample sequenced in a study of blood T cell repertoires in COVID-19. Libraries were prepared by immunoSEQ multiplex PCR; TCRdb keeps only in-frame clonotypes and omits some of them. Among roughly 40,000 clones, approximately 84% were seen once, and the ten largest hold 13%. Sequencing used peripheral blood. These receptors all stem from a woman in her 70s in a cohort sampled during active COVID-19.

The gene calls are TRBV6-5 and TRBJ1-2, with 9 bases matching TRBD1. Germline V CDR1 and CDR2: MNHEY, SVGAGI. This CDR3 comprises 16 residues. The trim removed 2 bases at V and 3 bases at J, leaving 7 bases unmatched. Here the CDR3 reads CASSYGGTGLDYGYTF. CDR3 bases: TGTGCCAGCAGTTACGGGGGGACAGGGTTAGACTATGGCTACACCTTC.

The genes are TRBV7-9 and TRBJ1-3; perhaps TRBD1 as D (5 bases). The germline V and J ends were trimmed by 4 bases and 0 bases, with 16 bases remaining between them. Germline V gene sequence: CDR1 SEHNR, CDR2 FQNEAQ (reference sequence). The CDR3 consists of 17 residues. The CDR3 coding sequence is TGTGCCAGCAGCTCCCCCCCCAGGGAACTCTCTGGAAACACCATATATTTT. Its protein is CASSSPPRELSGNTIYF.

The chain recombines TRBV7-9 with TRBJ2-1; possible D gene TRBD2, 6 bases. The CDR3 loop spans 14 amino acids. Trimming cost V 1 base and J 8 bases, with 12 bases left between them. The germline gives CDR1 SEHNR, CDR2 FQNEAQ (reference sequence). CDR3 DNA sequence: TGTGCCAGCAGCTTAGACGGGGGAGGCGATGAGCAGTTCTTC. Translating it yields CASSLDGGGDEQFF.

V is TRBV4-3 and J is TRBJ2-1; possibly TRBD2 for D (6 bases). The V and J ends lost 0 bases and 12 bases respectively, with 9 bases between them. CDR3 length equals 12 residues. Germline CDR1 reads LGHNA; CDR2 reads YSLEER. The CDR3 DNA sequence: TGCGCCAGCAGCCAAGAGGGAGGATGGCAGTTCTTC. The encoded protein is CASSQEGGWQFF.

The V call is TRBV7-2, the J call TRBJ2-2, with TRBD1 as a possible D gene (5 bases). V shed 1 base and J shed 5 bases, with 8 bases lying between them. This CDR3 comprises 14 residues. Germline V gene data show CDR1 as SGHTA and CDR2 as FQGNSA. The CDR3 is CASSLGSGTGELFF. The CDR3 coding sequence is TGTGCCAGCAGCTTAGGGTCAGGGACCGGGGAGCTGTTTTTT.

The chain couples TRBV19 to TRBJ1-2; D remains ambiguous. The CDR3 runs to 15 residues. V was shortened by 1 base and J by 6 bases, with 15 bases between the two germline ends. The V gene's germline CDR1 is LNHDA and CDR2 SQIVND (reference sequence). The CDR3 DNA reads TGTGCCAGTAGTATAGGTCTAGGATTTGACGATGGCTACACCTTC. Residues: CASSIGLGFDDGYTF.

A few counts support this clone. CDR3: CASNRRELGDTQYF. CDR3 bases: TGTGCCTCTAATCGGCGGGAACTGGGAGATACGCAGTATTTT. The V gene is TRBV7-9, the J gene TRBJ2-3; possible D gene TRBD2, 6 bases. The CDR3 totals 14 residues. The germline V gene encodes CDR1 SEHNR and CDR2 FQNEAQ (reference sequence). The ends were cut back, 11 bases at V and 5 bases at J, with 20 bases in the middle.

In nucleotides, the CDR3 is TGTGCCAGTAGCCTGGGGGCGTTACTCACAGATACGCAGTATTTT. Translating gives CASSLGALLTDTQYF. The gene calls are TRBV19 and TRBJ2-3, with D possibly being TRBD1 (6 bases). Trimming removed 6 bases at V and 2 bases at J, with 15 bases between. Germline CDR1 and CDR2: LNHDA and SQIVND (reference sequence). The CDR3 covers 15 residues.

V gene TRBV6-5 combines with J gene TRBJ1-2; tentatively, D is TRBD1 (5 bases). The V gene lost 2 bases and the J gene lost 3 bases, with 10 bases spanning the gap. Germline V CDR1 and CDR2: MNHEY, SVGAGI. This CDR3 is 14 amino acids long. The CDR3 region is CASSYGGGDYGYTF. In DNA, the CDR3 is TGTGCCAGCAGTTACGGGGGAGGTGACTATGGCTACACCTTC.

This chain joins TRBV18 and TRBJ1-5; 8 nucleotides match TRBD1. J lost 4 bases, V lost 2 bases, and 7 bases had no gene match. This CDR3 region has 16 residues. CDR1 is KGHSH and CDR2 is LQKENI in the germline V gene. This CDR3 is CASSPSRGRRNQPQHF. The CDR3 nucleotides read TGTGCCAGCTCACCATCCAGGGGGCGACGGAATCAGCCCCAGCATTTT.